This T cell receptor (beta chain) was sequenced during a study of blood T cell repertoires in COVID-19. Looking at the study overall: Researchers got acute and convalescent COVID-19 samples from the United States, Italy and Spain. The analysed material was cDNA or gDNA that came from T cells, B-cell-depleted T cells, or PBMCs.

Each participant's cohort was designated according to participant-reported clinical history. The V end lost 8 bases, the J end lost 4 bases, and 13 bases lay between the germline ends. The CDR3 has 13 residues. Germline V gene data show CDR1 as ENHRY and CDR2 as SYGVKD. This clone has only one observation. Some clones are missing from TCRdb's copy, which holds only in-frame ones; the method was immunoSEQ multiplex PCR. This table holds a few hundred thousand clones, around 88% found once. The TCR sequence derives from a woman aged 40 to 49 with acute COVID-19. Input material: PBMCs or T cells enriched from blood (not recorded which). J is TRBJ2-3 and V is TRBV10-3; D is undetermined. This CDR3 is CAIGASNSDTQYF. CDR3 nucleotides: TGTGCCATCGGCGCTAGTAACTCAGATACGCAGTATTTT.